Presented here are 30 T cell receptor beta chains from one specimen sequenced in a study of metastatic and nonmetastatic thyroid tumors. TCRdb reanalyzed the PCR reads via MiXCR. The sample has 23,000 or so clones, 20% to 30% seen once. Until they underwent thyroid surgery, no patient had received any treatment. The specimen sequenced was tumor tissue. The receptor set was obtained from a male donor with papillary thyroid cancer or a benign thyroid nodule (not recorded which). Some clones in this sample may be carry-over from other donors' samples.

Turning to this clone: A read error is likely, as this CDR3 ends without the conserved phenylalanine or tryptophan. V is TRBV7-9 and J is TRBJ1-6, with 9 bases lining up with TRBD1. This CDR3 is 14 amino acids long. Germline V lookup: CDR1 SEHNR, CDR2 FQNEAQ (reference sequence). J was trimmed by 9 bases and V by 9 bases; bases with no gene match: 9. CDR3 sequence (DNA): TGTGCCAGGATGGGGACAGGGCTTAGTTCACCCCTCCACTCT. Its protein product is CARMGTGLSSPLHS.

The sample holds many counts of this clone. The genes are TRBV7-9 and TRBJ2-3; TRBD2 aligns across 7 bases. The CDR3 totals 15 residues. J gave up 5 bases and V 6 bases, and 11 bases lay outside the gene matches. The germline CDR1 and CDR2 sequences are SEHNR and FQNEAQ (reference sequence). The CDR3 spells CASSFLAGVRDTQYF. CDR3 coding DNA: TGTGCCAGCAGTTTCTTGGCGGGAGTGAGAGATACGCAGTATTTT. Full variable domain (rest looked up from reference TRBV7-9 and TRBJ2-3): DTGVSQNPRHKITKRGQNVTFRCDPISEHNRLYWYRQTLGQGPEFLTYFQNEAQLEKSRLLSDRFSAERPKGSFSTLEIQRTEQGDSAMYLCASSFLAGVRDTQYFGPGTRLTVL.

About this clone: A clone one base away is much larger, so this may be a read error. The same CDR3 is also encoded by other DNA sequences in this sample. The chain is built from TRBV19 and TRBJ1-1; no clear D. Germline V lookup: CDR1 LNHDA, CDR2 SQIVND (reference sequence). V dropped 8 bases and J dropped 4 bases, with 14 bases sitting between them. This CDR3 contains 13 residues. The CDR3 here is CASFSLGGTEAFF. For the CDR3, the DNA is TGTGCCAGTTTCTCTTTAGGTGGCACTGAAGCTTTCTTT.

The chain is built from TRBV19 and TRBJ1-1; D is unresolved. This CDR3 has 13 amino acids. Looked up from germline, CDR1 is LNHDA and CDR2 is SQIVND (reference sequence). Deletions cut 3 bases from V and 2 bases from J, with 7 bases between. The CDR3 DNA reads TGTGCCAGTAGTATCGTCAGTAACACTGAAGCTTTCTTT. This codes for CASSIVSNTEAFF.

This clone was picked up a small number of times. A much bigger clone sits one base away, suggesting this may be a read error. The rearrangement links TRBV15 to TRBJ2-7; 10 bases agree with TRBD1. Germline V gives CDR1 LNHNV, CDR2 YYDKDF (reference sequence). V lost 0 bases and J lost 13; bases outside the gene matches: 15. There are 16 residues in the CDR3. This chain's CDR3 is CATSRDPGQGMETHYF. The CDR3 coding sequence is TGTGCCACCAGCAGAGATCCGGGACAGGGGATGGAGACCCATTACTTC.

This clone has a handful of counts. The V call is TRBV6-1, the J call TRBJ1-1; 12 nucleotides line up with TRBD1. Germline assignment: CDR1 MNHNS and CDR2 SASEGT. The CDR3 contains 14 residues. The ends lost 6 bases at V and 5 bases at J; junction bases unmatched: 4. CDR3 nucleotides: TGTGCCAGCAGGGGACAGGGGGCCGGGACTGAAGCTTTCTTT. Encoded protein: CASRGQGAGTEAFF.

V usage is TRBV7-9 and J usage is TRBJ2-7; D not resolved. The CDR3 is 12 amino acids. Trimming removed 1 base from V and 5 bases from J, with 6 bases in between. Germline V gene lookup returns CDR1 SEHNR and CDR2 FQNEAQ (reference sequence). This chain's CDR3 is CASSLEDDEQYV. The DNA for the CDR3 is TGTGCCAGCAGCTTAGAGGATGACGAGCAGTACGTC.

With regard to this clone: One base away lies a much larger clone, so this may be a sequencing read error. This chain connects TRBV6-6 to TRBJ2-3; D is ambiguous. The CDR3 has 18 amino acids. Looked up from germline, CDR1 is MNHNY and CDR2 is SVGAGI (reference sequence). The germline V and J ends were trimmed by 5 bases and 2 bases, with 23 bases remaining between them. This CDR3 is CASSPVGARVVITDTQYF. CDR3 nucleotides: TGTGCCAGCAGTCCTGTTGGAGCGCGCGTAGTGATCACAGATACGCAGTATTTT.

In its sample, this clone was seen many times. The chain combines TRBV10-2 with TRBJ2-5; 7 bases agree with TRBD2. The CDR3 contains 14 residues. The V gene's germline CDR1 is WSHSY and CDR2 SAAADI. The ends lost 7 bases at V and 4 bases at J; junction bases unmatched: 9. The CDR3 loop reads CASKYGGGPETQYF. Here the CDR3 DNA reads TGCGCCAGCAAATACGGGGGAGGGCCAGAGACCCAGTACTTC.

This clone has only one observation. The junction does not match germline at one end; this may be a read error. The chain couples TRBV11-1 to TRBJ2-1; D possibly uses TRBD1 or TRBD2 (5 bases each). Per germline, CDR1 SGHAT and CDR2 FQDESV (reference sequence). There are 15 residues in the CDR3. The CDR3 DNA reads as TGTGCCAGCAGTCCTGAGGGGATGAGATACAATGAGCTGTTCTTC. This encodes CASSPEGMRYNELFF.

This clone was detected many times. The rearrangement uses TRBV9 and TRBJ2-2; 10 bases line up with TRBD2. V shed 2 bases and J 3 bases; nucleotides not matched to a gene: 4. Per germline, CDR1 SGDLS and CDR2 YYNGEE. The CDR3 runs to 16 residues. The CDR3: CASSVLAGEHTGELFF. In nucleotides, the CDR3 is TGTGCCAGCAGCGTCCTAGCGGGAGAACACACCGGGGAGCTGTTTTTT.

This clone was counted at least ten times. J is TRBJ2-5 and V is TRBV5-1, with 8 bases fitting TRBD1. From germline, CDR1 is SGHRS and CDR2 YFSETQ. Trimming removed 2 bases from V and 1 base from J; junction bases left unmatched: 7. The CDR3 consists of 16 residues. This CDR3 reads CASSLGQGLGQETQYF. CDR3 bases: TGCGCCAGCAGCTTAGGACAGGGTTTGGGCCAAGAGACCCAGTACTTC.

The chain is built from TRBV7-2 and TRBJ2-5; 7 bases line up with TRBD1. Germline trimming cut 5 bases from V and 2 bases from J; bases unmatched to any gene: 8. CDR3 size: 15 residues. Germline assignment: CDR1 SGHTA and CDR2 FQGNSA. CDR3 protein: CASSLGTVFQETQYF. For the CDR3, the DNA is TGTGCCAGCAGCCTAGGGACAGTCTTTCAAGAGACCCAGTACTTC.

V usage is TRBV5-1 and J usage is TRBJ2-5; D unresolved. The CDR3 is 14 amino acids. The V end was cut by 3 bases, the J end by 1 base, with 10 bases between. Germline lookup yields CDR1 SGHRS and CDR2 YFSETQ. The CDR3 spells CASSCKGSQETQYF. CDR3 bases: TGCGCCAGCAGCTGTAAGGGCAGCCAAGAGACCCAGTACTTC.

The chain joins TRBV7-2 to TRBJ2-3; D is possibly TRBD2 (5 bases). Germline values: CDR1 SGHTA, CDR2 FQGNSA. The ends were cut back, 0 bases at V and 6 bases at J, with 16 bases in the middle. This CDR3 has 16 amino acids. The CDR3 is CASSLAGVSRRDTQYF. CDR3 sequence (DNA): TGTGCCAGCAGCTTAGCGGGAGTGTCCCGGCGCGATACGCAGTATTTT. The full variable domain, with the rest looked up from reference TRBV7-2 and TRBJ2-3, is GAGVSQSPSNKVTEKGKDVELRCDPISGHTALYWYRQSLGQGLEFLIYFQGNSAPDKSGLPSDRFSAERTGGSVSTLTIQRTQQEDSAVYLCASSLAGVSRRDTQYFGPGTRLTVL.

V usage is TRBV20-1 and J usage is TRBJ2-7; 11 bases are a match to TRBD1. The CDR3 runs 13 residues. Germline V CDR1 and CDR2: DFQATT, SNEGSKA (reference sequence). CDR3 sequence: CMTGTGGSYEQYF. CDR3 DNA sequence: TGCATGACCGGGACAGGGGGATCATACGAGCAGTACTTC.

In its sample, this clone was seen many times. V gene TRBV30 combines with J gene TRBJ1-4; possible D gene TRBD1, 5 bases. Trimming removed 1 base at V and 7 bases at J, with 16 bases between. Germline CDR1 GTSNPN, CDR2 SVGIG (reference sequence). The CDR3 is made up of 15 amino acids. The CDR3 region has the DNA TGTGCCTGGAGTGATCTGGGGCCCTTTAGTGAAAAACTGTTTTTT. Protein: CAWSDLGPFSEKLFF.

This clone occurred a few times. Germline and junction disagree at one end, which may indicate a read error. The V gene is TRBV24-1, the J gene TRBJ2-7, with D possibly TRBD1 on 6 matching bases. The CDR3 has 15 residues. From germline, CDR1 is KGHDR and CDR2 SFDVKD. CDR3 bases: TGTGCCACCAATGATTTGGGACATGGCACCGGTGGGCAGTACTTC. Its translation is CATNDLGHGTGGQYF.

This clone was observed many times. Other nucleotide sequences from this sample produce the same CDR3. V usage is TRBV11-2 and J usage is TRBJ2-3; D gene unclear. The CDR3 is 14 amino acids. Germline CDR1 SGHAT, CDR2 FQNNGV. V was trimmed by 0 bases and J by 7 bases, leaving 11 bases between them. The CDR3 region is CASSLDHGVHTQYF. CDR3 nucleotides: TGTGCCAGCAGCTTAGATCATGGGGTCCATACGCAGTATTTT. The variable domain in full, completed from reference TRBV11-2 and TRBJ2-3, reads EAGVAQSPRYKIIEKRQSVAFWCNPISGHATLYWYQQILGQGPKLLIQFQNNGVVDDSQLPKDRFSAERLKGVDSTLKIQPAKLEDSAVYLCASSLDHGVHTQYFGPGTRLTVL.

The chain joins TRBV6-2 or TRBV6-3 to TRBJ2-3, with a tentative D call TRBD1 (5 bases). The V gene lost 1 base and the J gene lost 7 bases, with 6 bases spanning the gap. Germline loops: CDR1 MNHEY, CDR2 SVGEGT. This CDR3 has 12 amino acids. The CDR3: CASSYWTYTQYF. The CDR3 DNA reads TGTGCCAGCAGTTACTGGACATATACGCAGTATTTT.

This clone has a handful of counts. With a much larger clone just one base away, this may be a read error. The V and J genes are TRBV6-4 and TRBJ2-7; weak D call: TRBD2 (5 bases). Trimming pared 5 bases from V and 0 bases from J, leaving 20 bases between. The CDR3 spans 17 residues. CDR1 and CDR2 from the germline V gene are MRHNA and SNTAGT. This CDR3 reads CASSLALRNPLSYEQYF. The CDR3 coding sequence is TGTGCCAGCAGTTTAGCGTTGCGGAACCCCCTCTCCTACGAGCAGTACTTC.

This clone has at least ten counts. A read error may be the cause here, since a much bigger clone is one base away. The chain links TRBV12-3 or TRBV12-4 to TRBJ2-6; D gene ambiguous. The CDR3 consists of 14 residues. V lost 5 bases and J 0 bases, leaving 5 bases between the germline ends. DNA for the CDR3: TGTGCCAGCAGTGACACCTCTGGGGCCAACGTCCTGACTTTC. This translates into CASSDTSGANVLTF.

The rearrangement uses TRBV6-1 and TRBJ2-1, with a tentative D call TRBD2 (7 bases). The CDR3 totals 16 residues. The germline V gene has CDR1 MNHNS and CDR2 SASEGT. The V gene lost 7 bases and the J gene lost 8 bases, with 24 bases spanning the gap. CDR3 region: CASIIRLRGGRDEQFF. The CDR3 DNA follows: TGTGCCAGCATAATACGTCTGAGGGGGGGCAGGGATGAGCAGTTCTTC.

As for this clone: At one end, the junction sequence differs from germline, possibly due to a read error. The chain has TRBV28 and TRBJ2-7; D unclear. The CDR3 has 16 residues. Germline CDR1 and CDR2: MDHEN and SYDVKM. The chain's CDR3 is CASSYVRRQSYYEQNF. Written as DNA, the CDR3 is TGTGCCAGCAGTTACGTACGACGGCAGTCATACTACGAGCAGAACTTC.

This clone was found many times. The J gene is TRBJ2-3, the V gene TRBV20-1; D not resolved. This CDR3 comprises 13 residues. Germline assignment: CDR1 DFQATT and CDR2 SNEGSKA (reference sequence). V was clipped by 5 bases and J by 4 bases, with 13 bases between them. CDR3 protein: CSALLTRADTQYF. As DNA, the CDR3 is TGCAGTGCTCTTCTGACGCGCGCAGATACGCAGTATTTT.

Comment on this clone: A read error may explain this, as a much larger clone is one base away. The rearrangement joins TRBV9 to TRBJ2-5; 10 nucleotides match TRBD2. The germline V gene has CDR1 SGDLS and CDR2 YYNGEE. CDR3 size: 16 residues. The J segment lost 5 bases and the V segment lost 0 bases, leaving 7 bases of the junction unmatched. CDR3 sequence (DNA): TGTGCCAGCAGCGTAGAGCTAGCGGGAGATATGGAGACCCAGTACTTC. It codes for CASSVELAGDMETQYF. Looking up the rest from reference TRBV9 and TRBJ2-5 gives the full variable domain: DSGVTQTPKHLITATGQRVTLRCSPRSGDLSVYWYQQSLDQGLQFLIQYYNGEERAKGNILERFSAQQFPDLHSELNLSSLELGDSALYFCASSVELAGDMETQYFGPGTRLLVL.

CDR3 region: CASSPDPGELFF. CDR3 bases: TGTGCCAGCTCACCTGACCCCGGGGAGCTGTTTTTT. This chain uses TRBV18 with TRBJ2-2; D is unresolved. The CDR3 consists of 12 residues. Per the germline V gene, CDR1 is KGHSH and CDR2 is LQKENI. V lost 3 bases and J lost 6, with 5 bases in between.

Note on this clone: With a much larger clone just one base away, this may be a read error. Other nucleotide sequences from this sample produce the same CDR3. The CDR3 coding sequence is TGTGCCAGCAGCCGGGATTACGGCTACACCTTC. It codes for CASSRDYGYTF. This chain connects TRBV14 to TRBJ1-2, with D unresolved. The CDR3 runs 11 residues. The V and J ends lost 4 bases and 8 bases respectively, with 8 bases between them. Germline loops: CDR1 SGHDN, CDR2 FVKESK. The full variable domain, with the rest looked up from reference TRBV14 and TRBJ1-2, is EAGVTQFPSHSVIEKGQTVTLRCDPISGHDNLYWYRRVMGKEIKFLLHFVKESKQDESGMPNNRFLAERTGGTYSTLKVQPAELEDSGVYFCASSRDYGYTFGSGTRLTVV.

The chain links TRBV2 to TRBJ2-7; 14 nucleotides agree with TRBD2. Trimming took 3 bases from V and 6 from J; bases not matched to a gene: 10. This CDR3 is built from 17 residues. Germline assignment: CDR1 SNHLY and CDR2 FYNNEI. The CDR3, as DNA: TGTGCCAGCAGTGAGCTGGGACTAGCGGGAGAGGGGGCCGAGCAGTACTTC. Amino acid sequence: CASSELGLAGEGAEQYF. Filled out from reference TRBV2 and TRBJ2-7, the complete variable domain reads EPEVTQTPSHQVTQMGQEVILRCVPISNHLYFYWYRQILGQKVEFLVSFYNNEISEKSEIFDDQFSVERPDGSNFTLKIRSTKLEDSAMYFCASSELGLAGEGAEQYFGPGTRLTVT.

As regards this clone: A read error is possible here, since a much larger clone lies one base away. V gene TRBV7-7 combines with J gene TRBJ2-3; TRBD1 agrees at 7 bases. CDR3 size: 14 residues. CDR1 and CDR2 (germline): SSHAT, FNYEAQ (reference sequence). CDR3: CAGSRGRATDTQYF. CDR3 nucleotides: TGTGCTGGCAGCAGGGGGAGAGCCACAGATACGCAGTATTTT.